This T cell receptor (beta chain) appears in the sequencing data of a study of blood T cell repertoires in COVID-19. Study-wide background: The United States, Italy and Spain were the sources of the acute and convalescent COVID-19 samples. T cells, B-cell-depleted T cells, or PBMCs provided the cDNA or gDNA that served as material.

In the study's own analysis: Amplified reference gene primers provided the basis for estimating nucleated cell counts. Measured with immunoSEQ multiplex PCR; TCRdb has only the in-frame clones, and not every one. The DNA gave D and trimming, while V, J and clone size come from that table. The sample shows roughly 150,000 clones, more than 65% of them seen only once. CDR3 length: 20 amino acids. With 3 bases clipped from V and 0 bases from J, the junction kept 20 bases outside the gene matches. Looked up from germline, CDR1 is GTSNPN and CDR2 is SVGIG (reference sequence). The V gene is TRBV30, the J gene TRBJ2-5; TRBD2 aligns across 9 bases. Sequencing was done on a sample of peripheral blood. The sequence was obtained from a man aged 65 to 79 with active or convalescent COVID-19. Here the CDR3 reads CAWRGPLAGYQSGYQETQYF. CDR3 coding DNA: TGTGCCTGGAGAGGCCCACTAGCGGGCTACCAGAGTGGGTACCAAGAGACCCAGTACTTC.